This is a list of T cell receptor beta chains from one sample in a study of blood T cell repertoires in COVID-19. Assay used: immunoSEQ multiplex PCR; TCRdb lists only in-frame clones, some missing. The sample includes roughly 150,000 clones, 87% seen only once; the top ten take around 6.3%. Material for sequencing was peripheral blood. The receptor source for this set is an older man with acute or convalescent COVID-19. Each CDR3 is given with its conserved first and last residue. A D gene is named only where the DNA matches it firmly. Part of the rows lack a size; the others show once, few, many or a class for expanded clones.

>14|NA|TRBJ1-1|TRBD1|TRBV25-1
TGTGCCAGCAGTGTCCGGGACAGTATCGCTGAAGCTTTCTTT
CASSVRDSIAEAFF
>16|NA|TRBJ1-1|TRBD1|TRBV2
TGTGCCAGCAGTGATCGGACAGGGGCCGGAAACACTGAAGCTTTCTTT
CASSDRTGAGNTEAFF
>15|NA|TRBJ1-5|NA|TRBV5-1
TGCGCCAGCAGCCCCGAAACTTTAGCAAATCAGCCCCAGCATTTT
CASSPETLANQPQHF
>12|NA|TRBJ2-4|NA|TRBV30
TGTGCCTGGAGTAAAGGGGGAAACATTCAGTACTTC
CAWSKGGNIQYF
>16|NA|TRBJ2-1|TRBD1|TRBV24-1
TGTGCCACCAGTGATCCATTGACAGGGGTCGGACATGAGCAGTTCTTC
CATSDPLTGVGHEQFF
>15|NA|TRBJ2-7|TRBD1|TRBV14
TGTGCCAGCAGCCAAGTACGACAGGGGGCTAACGAGCAGTACTTC
CASSQVRQGANEQYF
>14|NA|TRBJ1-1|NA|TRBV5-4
TGTGCCAGCAGCTTGGCCAATAGGAACACTGAAGCTTTCTTT
CASSLANRNTEAFF
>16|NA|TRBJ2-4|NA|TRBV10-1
TGCGCCAGCAGTGAGTTCAGGAGACGCGGGAAAAACATTCAGTACTTC
CASSEFRRRGKNIQYF
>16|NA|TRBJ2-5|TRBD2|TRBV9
TGTGCCAGCAGCGTAGTTGGTAGCGGGCCCCAAGAGACCCAGTACTTC
CASSVVGSGPQETQYF
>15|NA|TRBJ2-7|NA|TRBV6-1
TGTGCCAGCAGTGAAGGACTACCGGTCATCTACGAGCAGTACTTC
CASSEGLPVIYEQYF
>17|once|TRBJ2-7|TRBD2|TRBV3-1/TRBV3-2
TGTGCCAGCAGCCAAGATGCACTAGCGGGAGATATTTACGAGCAGTACTTC
CASSQDALAGDIYEQYF
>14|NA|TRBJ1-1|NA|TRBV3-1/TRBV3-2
TGTGCCAGCAGCCAAGATCAGGGGAACACTGAAGCTTTCTTT
CASSQDQGNTEAFF
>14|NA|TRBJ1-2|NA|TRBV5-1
TGCGCCAGCAGCTTGGGGCAGAATAACTATGGCTACACCTTC
CASSLGQNNYGYTF
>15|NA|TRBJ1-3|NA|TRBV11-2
TGTGCCAGCAGCCCTACTACAGGGCCTGGAAACACCATATATTTT
CASSPTTGPGNTIYF
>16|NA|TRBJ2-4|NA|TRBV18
TGTGCCAGCTCACCATCCCAGGGACTAGCCAAAAACATTCAGTACTTC
CASSPSQGLAKNIQYF
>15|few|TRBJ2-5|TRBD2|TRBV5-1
TGCGCCAGCAGCTTGGAGGGACTAGCGAGAGAGACCCAGTACTTC
CASSLEGLARETQYF
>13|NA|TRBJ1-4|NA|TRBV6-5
TGTGCCAGCTTAAAGGTCGGAGGTGAAAAACTGTTTTTT
CASLKVGGEKLFF
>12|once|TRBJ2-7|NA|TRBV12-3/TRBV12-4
TGTGCCAGCAGTTTTTTATTCTACGAGCAGTACTTC
CASSFLFYEQYF
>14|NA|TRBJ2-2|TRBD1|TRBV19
TGTGCCAGTAGCCAGGGGGCCGGCACCGGGGAGCTGTTTTTT
CASSQGAGTGELFF
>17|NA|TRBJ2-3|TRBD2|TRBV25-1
TGTGCCAGCAGTAGCCATAGCGGGAGGGCCGGGACAGATACGCAGTATTTT
CASSSHSGRAGTDTQYF
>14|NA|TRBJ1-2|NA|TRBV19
TGTGCCAGTAGTATAGTACGAGGGAACTATGGCTACACCTTC
CASSIVRGNYGYTF
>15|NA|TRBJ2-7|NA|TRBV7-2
TGTGCCAGCAGGCCAGGTAGCGGAAACTCCTACGAGCAGTACTTC
CASRPGSGNSYEQYF
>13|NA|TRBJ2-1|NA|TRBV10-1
TGCGCCAGCAGTGGACTAGGGCAGAATGAGCAGTTCTTC
CASSGLGQNEQFF
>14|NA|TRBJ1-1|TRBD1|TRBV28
TGTGCCAGCAGGGACAGGGGGCCTACAACCCCCGCTTTCTTT
CASRDRGPTTPAFF
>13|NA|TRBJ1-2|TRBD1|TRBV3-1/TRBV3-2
TGTGCCAGCAGCCTCCGGGACAGCCTCGGCTACACCTTC
CASSLRDSLGYTF
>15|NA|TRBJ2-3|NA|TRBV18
TGTGCCAGCACAACCACCCCGTCTGGGCCAGATACGCAGTATTTT
CASTTTPSGPDTQYF
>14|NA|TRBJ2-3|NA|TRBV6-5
TGTGCCAGCAGTTACTCGAGCCAGGGAGATACGCAGTATTTT
CASSYSSQGDTQYF
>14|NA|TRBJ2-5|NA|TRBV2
TGTGCCAGCAGGAGCGTGGGAGTGGAAGAGACCCAGTACTTC
CASRSVGVEETQYF
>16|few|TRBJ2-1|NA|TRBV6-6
TGTGCCAGCAGTTCCCCGACAGACCAACTAGCCTGGGAGCAGTTCTTC
CASSSPTDQLAWEQFF
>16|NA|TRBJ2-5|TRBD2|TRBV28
TGTGCCAGCAGTCCGCCGATCGGGGGGGTAGGAGAGACCCAGTACTTC
CASSPPIGGVGETQYF
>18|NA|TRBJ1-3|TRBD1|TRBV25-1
TGTGCCAGCAGTGACTTCAAGCCGGCGGGACAGGGGTTCGGCACCATATATTTT
CASSDFKPAGQGFGTIYF
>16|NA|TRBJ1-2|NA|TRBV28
TGTGCCAGCAGACCACCGTGGCCAAAGTATTACTATGGCTACACCTTC
CASRPPWPKYYYGYTF
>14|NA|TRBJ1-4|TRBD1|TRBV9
TGTGCCAGCAGCGGGGGGACAGCTAATGAAAAACTGTTTTTT
CASSGGTANEKLFF
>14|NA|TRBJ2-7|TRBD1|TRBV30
TGTGCCTGGAGGAAGACAGGGGGAGGCTACGAGCAGTACTTC
CAWRKTGGGYEQYF
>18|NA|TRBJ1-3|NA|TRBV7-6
TGTGCCAGCAGCTTAGTAGGCCAGGGCACTATTTCTGGAAACACCATATATTTT
CASSLVGQGTISGNTIYF
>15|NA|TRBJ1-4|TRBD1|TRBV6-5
TGTGCCAGCAGTTACCAAGGGGGCGCAGGCGAAAAACTGTTTTTT
CASSYQGGAGEKLFF